This T cell receptor (beta chain) was identified during a study of T cells in Graves' hyperthyroidism and ophthalmopathy. Amplification yielded TCR beta CDR3 regions, with RNA transcripts as the source. TCR CDR3 regions were first amplified by RT-PCR with HTBI primers. TCRdb re-analysed the multiplex PCR reads in MiXCR, keeping a single row per CDR3 protein. The table includes 500,000 to 600,000 distinct CDR3 sequences, 46% detected once. This clonotype has only a few counts. Its target is unknown. General study findings and limits: The authors' 13 V-J model separated ophthalmopathy from stable hyperthyroidism.

Germline V CDR1 and CDR2: MDHEN, SYDVKM. Unmatched junction bases numbered 13, after V lost 4 bases and J lost 5 bases. This CDR3 contains 18 residues. This TCR derives from an adult woman with Graves' disease, either hyperthyroidism or ophthalmopathy (not recorded which). This chain links TRBV28 with TRBJ2-7; 14 bases map to TRBD2. Sequenced input: peripheral blood or thyroid tissue (not recorded which). The CDR3 spells CASSSNQGLAGGVHEQYF. Here the CDR3 DNA reads TGTGCCAGCAGTTCCAATCAAGGACTAGCGGGAGGTGTCCACGAGCAGTACTTC.